Listed below are T cell receptor beta chains from one sample, sequenced in a study of long-term antiretroviral therapy in people with HIV. Measured with immunoSEQ multiplex PCR; TCRdb has only the in-frame clones, and not every one. The sample holds roughly 35,000 clones; approximately 85% are singletons and the top ten take 3.5% to 5.5%. Sample: unsorted PBMCs, taken approximately 3.5 years after starting antiretroviral therapy. The receptors stem from a man between 18 and 29 years old with HIV. Each CDR3 is given with its conserved first and last residue. A D gene is named only where the DNA matches it firmly. Clone size appears in some rows only: once, few, many, or a class for an expanded clone.

v_gene,abundance,j_gene,d_gene,CDR3nt,CDR3aa
TRBV19,NA,TRBJ1-1,TRBD1,TGTGCCAGTTCGGACAGGCAGATGAACACTGAAGCTTTCTTT,CASSDRQMNTEAFF
TRBV10-1,NA,TRBJ2-7,NA,TGCGCCAGCAGTGAGTTAGGAATCTCCGAGCAGTACTTC,CASSELGISEQYF
TRBV14,NA,TRBJ2-1,TRBD2,TGTGCCAGCAGCCAAGTTGCGGGAGCTCTGAATGAGCAGTTCTTC,CASSQVAGALNEQFF
TRBV28,NA,TRBJ1-1,NA,TGTGCCAGCAGTTTATTGACGGGTAACACTGAAGCTTTCTTT,CASSLLTGNTEAFF
TRBV7-8,NA,TRBJ2-3,TRBD2,TGTGCCAGCAGCCCTCGGGAGGCCGAGGGAAATACGCAGTATTTT,CASSPREAEGNTQYF
TRBV7-9,NA,TRBJ2-1,NA,TGTGCCAGCAGCACGAGCGGGCCCTACAATGAGCAGTTCTTC,CASSTSGPYNEQFF
TRBV28,NA,TRBJ1-4,NA,TGTGCCAGCGGTTGGGCGGCCGAAAAACTGTTTTTT,CASGWAAEKLFF
TRBV5-1,few,TRBJ2-1,TRBD1,TGCGCCAGCAGCCGGACAGGAAGCTCCTACAATGAGCAGTTCTTC,CASSRTGSSYNEQFF
TRBV19,once,TRBJ2-6,NA,TGTGCCAGTACTAAGGCTGGGGCCAACGTCCTGACTTTC,CASTKAGANVLTF
TRBV6-5,NA,TRBJ1-2,NA,TGTGCCAGCAGTTCAAGGGACGGAAGCTACTATGGCTACACCTTC,CASSSRDGSYYGYTF
TRBV27,NA,TRBJ1-2,NA,TGTGCCAGCAGTTTACGGTCCCCCGAAGGCGCCTATGGCTACACCTTC,CASSLRSPEGAYGYTF
TRBV9,once,TRBJ2-7,NA,TGTGCCAGCAGCGTAGCTTATGGGGGTATCCACGAGCAGTACTTC,CASSVAYGGIHEQYF
TRBV28,NA,TRBJ1-5,NA,TGTGCCAGCAGATTGAACTCCCGGGCGGCACGCAATCAGCCCCAGCATTTT,CASRLNSRAARNQPQHF
TRBV9,NA,TRBJ2-2,TRBD2,TGTGCCAGCAGCGCACCGGGACTAGCGGGAGGGCCGGACACCGGGGAGCTGTTTTTT,CASSAPGLAGGPDTGELFF
TRBV11-1,NA,TRBJ1-2,TRBD1,TGTGCCAGCAGCGATACAGGGGACTATGGCTACACCTTC,CASSDTGDYGYTF